A single sample gave rise to the 19 T cell receptor beta chains below, sequenced in a study of cytomegalovirus exposure and HLA in healthy donors. With 60 Vbeta and 13 Jbeta primers, the PCR was carried out. Measured with immunoSEQ multiplex PCR; TCRdb has only the in-frame clones, and not every one. The sample lists about 150,000 clones; roughly 73% were seen once. Sequenced: PBMCs. The receptors were sampled from a woman between 18 and 29 years old in good health and CMV-seronegative.

The CDR3 nucleotides are TGTGCCAGCAGCCCCGGGACAGCTCAAGAGACCCAGTACTTC. Residues: CASSPGTAQETQYF. V gene TRBV11-3 combines with J gene TRBJ2-5; 7 bases line up with TRBD1. The CDR3 loop spans 14 amino acids. Germline V gene sequence: CDR1 SGHNT, CDR2 YENEEA. V was pared by 5 bases and J by 2 bases, with 5 bases of the junction left unmatched.

The chain is built from TRBV6-6 and TRBJ1-5; 7 positions agree with TRBD1. This CDR3 has 16 amino acids. The germline V gene has CDR1 MNHNY and CDR2 SVGAGI (reference sequence). The trim removed 6 bases at V and 3 bases at J, leaving 11 bases unmatched. In DNA, the CDR3 is TGTGCCAGCAGGGAGGGGAGGCAGGGGGACAATCAGCCCCAGCATTTT. It codes for CASREGRQGDNQPQHF.

A few counts support this clone. V gene TRBV4-2 combines with J gene TRBJ2-3; D perhaps matches TRBD2 (7 bases). Trimming left V 2 bases short and J 6 bases short, with 15 bases between. This CDR3 contains 15 residues. Per germline, CDR1 LGHNA and CDR2 YNFKEQ. The CDR3 bases are TGTGCCAGCAGCCAACGGAGGGGGGGGGCGGATACGCAGTATTTT. Its protein product is CASSQRRGGADTQYF.

The chain is built from TRBV27 and TRBJ1-6; possible D gene TRBD1, 6 bases. Germline V gene sequence: CDR1 MNHEY, CDR2 SMNVEV (reference sequence). Between the trimmed V and J ends, which lost 4 bases and 7 bases, there was a span of 17 bases. This CDR3 is 16 amino acids long. The CDR3 protein is CASSYWSQGENSPLHF. The CDR3 region has the DNA TGTGCCAGCAGTTACTGGTCACAGGGAGAAAATTCACCCCTCCACTTT.

The chain has TRBV7-9 and TRBJ2-1; TRBD2 agrees at 9 bases. J gave up 4 bases and V 1 base, and 14 bases lay outside the gene matches. The length of the CDR3 is 19 residues. The V gene's germline CDR1 is SEHNR and CDR2 FQNEAQ (reference sequence). The CDR3 region is CASSLGRLADKIFYNEQFF. The DNA of the CDR3 is TGTGCCAGCAGCTTAGGGAGACTAGCGGATAAAATCTTTTACAATGAGCAGTTCTTC.

This chain links TRBV7-2 with TRBJ2-1; 7 nucleotides agree with TRBD2. V shed 4 bases, J shed 5 bases, and the junction held 5 bases outside the gene matches. Looked up from germline, CDR1 is SGHTA and CDR2 is FQGNSA. The CDR3 runs to 14 residues. This CDR3 reads CASSSPLADNEQFF. CDR3 in DNA: TGTGCCAGCAGCTCCCCGCTAGCGGACAATGAGCAGTTCTTC. Filled out from reference TRBV7-2 and TRBJ2-1, the complete variable domain reads GAGVSQSPSNKVTEKGKDVELRCDPISGHTALYWYRQSLGQGLEFLIYFQGNSAPDKSGLPSDRFSAERTGGSVSTLTIQRTQQEDSAVYLCASSSPLADNEQFFGPGTRLTVL.

The chain's CDR3 is CASSAGGGQTTSGNTIYF. CDR3 DNA sequence: TGCGCCAGCAGCGCCGGGGGGGGGCAAACTACCTCTGGAAACACCATATATTTT. V is TRBV5-1 and J is TRBJ1-3; D is perhaps TRBD1 (6 bases). CDR3 length equals 18 residues. With 4 bases removed from V and 0 bases from J, the gap between germline ends came to 20 bases. Germline values: CDR1 SGHRS, CDR2 YFSETQ.

CDR3 residues: CASLDSHSNQPQHF. In DNA, the CDR3 is TGTGCCAGCTTGGACAGCCATAGCAATCAGCCCCAGCATTTT. The rearrangement uses TRBV2 and TRBJ1-5, with D perhaps TRBD1 (6 bases). The CDR3 runs to 14 residues. Germline V gene data show CDR1 as SNHLY and CDR2 as FYNNEI. The germline V and J ends were trimmed by 8 bases and 0 bases, with 11 bases remaining between them.

The sample holds a few counts of this clone. V usage is TRBV29-1 and J usage is TRBJ2-2; unclear D gene. Trimming removed 7 bases at V and 1 base at J, with 10 bases between. CDR1 is SQVTM, CDR2 ANQGSEA, per germline. There are 13 residues in the CDR3. In DNA, the CDR3 is TGCAGCGCGTACAGAGAGAACACCGGGGAGCTGTTTTTT. Translation gives CSAYRENTGELFF.

The genes are TRBV5-5 and TRBJ2-1; tentative D call: TRBD1 (6 bases). V shed 6 bases and J shed 0 bases, with 16 bases lying between them. Germline lookup yields CDR1 SGHKS and CDR2 YYEKEE (reference sequence). The CDR3 runs to 16 residues. The CDR3: CASNSQGSSSYNEQFF. The CDR3 coding sequence is TGTGCCAGCAACTCCCAGGGGTCAAGCTCCTACAATGAGCAGTTCTTC.

The gene calls are TRBV11-2 and TRBJ1-2, with TRBD1 as a possible D gene (5 bases). V gave up 2 bases and J gave up 1 base, with 11 bases separating them. Germline values: CDR1 SGHAT, CDR2 FQNNGV. CDR3 size: 15 residues. Here the CDR3 DNA reads TGTGCCAGCAGCTTACTCGACAGTGATAACTATGGCTACACCTTC. Encoded protein: CASSLLDSDNYGYTF.

The chain links TRBV9 to TRBJ2-2; 7 bases agree with TRBD2. The germline CDR1 and CDR2 sequences are SGDLS and YYNGEE. The J segment lost 5 bases and the V segment lost 0 bases, leaving 7 bases of the junction unmatched. The CDR3 loop spans 16 amino acids. In DNA, the CDR3 is TGTGCCAGCAGCGTAGGGGGCGGGAGTGGGACCGGGGAGCTGTTTTTT. Encoded protein: CASSVGGGSGTGELFF.

The DNA for the CDR3 is TGTGCCAGCAGCTTGGGGGCGAACACTGAAGCTTTCTTT. Encoded protein: CASSLGANTEAFF. The V call is TRBV11-3, the J call TRBJ1-1; possible D gene TRBD1, 6 bases. The germline gives CDR1 SGHNT, CDR2 YENEEA. This CDR3 has 13 residues. The V and J ends lost 3 bases and 1 base respectively, with 6 bases between them. Filled out from reference TRBV11-3 and TRBJ1-1, the complete variable domain reads EAGVVQSPRYKIIEKKQPVAFWCNPISGHNTLYWYLQNLGQGPELLIRYENEEAVDDSQLPKDRFSAERLKGVDSTLKIQPAELGDSAVYLCASSLGANTEAFFGQGTRLTVV.

This chain uses TRBV4-3 with TRBJ1-2; 9 bases agree with TRBD1. The CDR3 covers 13 residues. The J segment lost 5 bases and the V segment lost 3 bases, leaving 1 base of the junction unmatched. CDR1 is LGHNA, CDR2 YSLEER, per germline. The CDR3 sequence: CASSQGQGYGYTF. The CDR3 DNA is TGCGCCAGCAGCCAGGGACAGGGATATGGCTACACCTTC.

V and J are TRBV4-2 and TRBJ1-2; 7 bases agree with TRBD1. There are 14 residues in the CDR3. Trimming took 0 bases from V and 8 from J; bases not matched to a gene: 6. CDR1 is LGHNA, CDR2 YNFKEQ, per germline. The CDR3, as DNA: TGTGCCAGCAGCCAAGATGAGGACAGGCTGGGCTACACCTTC. Translation gives CASSQDEDRLGYTF.

The chain carries TRBV5-4 and TRBJ2-5, with 10 nucleotides matching TRBD2. CDR3 length: 14 residues. Trimming removed 6 bases from V and 3 bases from J; junction bases left unmatched: 5. CDR1 SGHNT and CDR2 YYREEE come from the germline V gene (reference sequence). The CDR3 nucleotides read TGTGCCAGCACCGTCCTAGCGGGAGAAGAGACCCAGTACTTC. The encoded protein is CASTVLAGEETQYF.

This clone occurred a few times. The chain carries TRBV27 and TRBJ1-4; TRBD1 agrees at 10 bases. The J segment lost 6 bases and the V segment lost 7 bases, leaving 5 bases of the junction unmatched. CDR3 length equals 14 residues. Germline CDR1 is MNHEY and CDR2 is SMNVEV (reference sequence). In nucleotides, the CDR3 is TGTGCCAGCAAACCGACAGGGGGCCATGAAAAACTGTTTTTT. This sequence encodes CASKPTGGHEKLFF.

This clone was observed once. V is TRBV7-2 and J is TRBJ1-1, with D possibly being TRBD1 (5 bases). Germline loops: CDR1 SGHTA, CDR2 FQGNSA. V was clipped by 4 bases and J by 3 bases, with 15 bases between them. The CDR3 runs 15 residues. CDR3 nucleotides: TGTGCCAGCAGCTCCATGTTGGCGGGGGACACTGAAGCTTTCTTT. This codes for CASSSMLAGDTEAFF.

The chain combines TRBV7-8 with TRBJ2-7, with 9 bases fitting TRBD2. CDR1 and CDR2 from the germline V gene are SGHVS and FQNEAQ. CDR3 length: 15 amino acids. V shed 1 base, J shed 5 bases, and the junction held 6 bases outside the gene matches. CDR3 residues: CASSLVAGVVHEQYV. In nucleotides, the CDR3 is TGTGCCAGCAGCTTAGTAGCGGGAGTAGTCCACGAGCAGTACGTC.